This T cell receptor beta chain appears in the sequencing data of a study of blood T cell repertoires in COVID-19. Measured with immunoSEQ multiplex PCR; TCRdb has only the in-frame clones, and not every one. This table has more than 350,000 clones, more than 80% appearing once. The material sequenced was PBMCs or T cells enriched from blood (not recorded which). The receptor was isolated from a man in his late teens or twenties who had recovered from COVID-19.

For the CDR3, the DNA is TGCGCCAGCAGTGGGGCAGGGGATACGCAGTATTTT. This sequence encodes CASSGAGDTQYF. The chain recombines TRBV10-1 with TRBJ2-3; D may be TRBD1 (5 bases). The CDR3 covers 12 residues. Trimming left V 4 bases short and J 6 bases short, with 8 bases between. The germline CDR1 and CDR2 sequences are WNHNN and SYGVQD (reference sequence).